This note documents a single TCR beta chain sequence. The sample originates from a study of technical replicates of blood from a handful of donors. Sequenced by immunoSEQ multiplex PCR; TCRdb stores in-frame clones only, minus some. The table has 60,000 to 80,000 clones, about nine tenths seen once. CDR3 length: 19 amino acids. Germline loops: CDR1 SGHNT, CDR2 YENEEA. The J segment lost 5 bases and the V segment lost 1 base, leaving 13 bases of the junction unmatched. The specimen was PBMCs. This TCR derives from a human donor in good health. Some clones in this sample may be carry-over from other donors' samples. This chain joins TRBV11-3 and TRBJ2-1; 11 bases match TRBD2. In nucleotides, the CDR3 is TGTGCCAGCAGCTTAGGTGGGGTTTGGGGACTAGCGGACAACAATGAGCAGTTCTTC. Amino acid sequence: CASSLGGVWGLADNNEQFF.